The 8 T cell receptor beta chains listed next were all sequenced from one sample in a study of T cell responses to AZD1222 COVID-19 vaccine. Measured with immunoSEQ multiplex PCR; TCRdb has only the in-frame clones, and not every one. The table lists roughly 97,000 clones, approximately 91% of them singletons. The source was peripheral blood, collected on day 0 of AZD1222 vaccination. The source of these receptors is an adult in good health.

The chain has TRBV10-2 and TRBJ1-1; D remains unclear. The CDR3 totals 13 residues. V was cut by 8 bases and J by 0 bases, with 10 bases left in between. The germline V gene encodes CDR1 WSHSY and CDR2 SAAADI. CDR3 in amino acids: CASVTSVNTEAFF. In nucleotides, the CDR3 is TGCGCCAGCGTGACAAGTGTGAACACTGAAGCTTTCTTT.

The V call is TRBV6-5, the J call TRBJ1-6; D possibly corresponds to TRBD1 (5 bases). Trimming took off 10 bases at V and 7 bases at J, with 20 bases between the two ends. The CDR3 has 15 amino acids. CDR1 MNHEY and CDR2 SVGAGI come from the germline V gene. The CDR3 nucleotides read TGTGCCACCATCCGGGTAGGGGCGGAGAATTCACCCCTCCACTTT. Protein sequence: CATIRVGAENSPLHF.

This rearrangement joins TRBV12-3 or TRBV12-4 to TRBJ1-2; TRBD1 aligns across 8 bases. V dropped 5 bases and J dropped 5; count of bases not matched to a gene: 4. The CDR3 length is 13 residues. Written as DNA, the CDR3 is TGTGCCAGCAGTCTGGGACAGGCGTATGGCTACACCTTC. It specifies CASSLGQAYGYTF.

Here the CDR3 reads CASSPTKRGTGELFF. The CDR3, as DNA: TGTGCCAGCAGCCCAACGAAGCGTGGCACCGGGGAGCTGTTTTTT. The V and J genes are TRBV7-2 and TRBJ2-2, with unresolved D. The germline CDR1 and CDR2 sequences are SGHTA and FQGNSA. Trimming removed 5 bases at V and 4 bases at J, with 14 bases between. The CDR3 totals 15 residues.

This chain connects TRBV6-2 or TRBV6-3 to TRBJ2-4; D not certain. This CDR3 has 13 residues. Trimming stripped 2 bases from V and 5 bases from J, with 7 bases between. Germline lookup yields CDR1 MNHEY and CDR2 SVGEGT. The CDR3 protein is CASSYSPENIQYF. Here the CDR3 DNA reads TGTGCCAGCAGTTACAGTCCAGAAAACATTCAGTACTTC.

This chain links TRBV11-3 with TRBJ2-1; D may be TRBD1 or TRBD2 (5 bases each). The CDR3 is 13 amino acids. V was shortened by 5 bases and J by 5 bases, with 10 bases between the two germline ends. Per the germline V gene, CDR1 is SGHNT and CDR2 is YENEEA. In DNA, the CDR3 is TGTGCCAGCAGCGGGGGTCCAAACAATGAGCAGTTCTTC. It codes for CASSGGPNNEQFF.

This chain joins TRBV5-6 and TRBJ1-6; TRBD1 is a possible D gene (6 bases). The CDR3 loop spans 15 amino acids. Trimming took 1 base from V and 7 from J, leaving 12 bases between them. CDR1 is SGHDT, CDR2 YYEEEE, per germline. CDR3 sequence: CASSLLQGLNSPLHF. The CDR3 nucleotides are TGTGCCAGCAGCTTGCTACAGGGACTGAATTCACCCCTCCACTTT.

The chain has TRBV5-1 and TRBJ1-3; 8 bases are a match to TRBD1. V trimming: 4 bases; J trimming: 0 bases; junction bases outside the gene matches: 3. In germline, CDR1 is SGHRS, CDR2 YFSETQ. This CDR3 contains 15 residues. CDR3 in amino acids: CASSQGQGSGNTIYF. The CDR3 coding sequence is TGCGCCAGCAGCCAAGGACAGGGCTCTGGAAACACCATATATTTT. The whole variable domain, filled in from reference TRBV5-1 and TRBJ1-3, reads KAGVTQTPRYLIKTRGQQVTLSCSPISGHRSVSWYQQTPGQGLQFLFEYFSETQRNKGNFPGRFSGRQFSNSRSEMNVSTLELGDSALYLCASSQGQGSGNTIYFGEGSWLTVV.